The clone carrying this TCR beta chain occurred a few times. The antigen is not known. The data originate from a study of shared clonotypes between healthy human individuals. On the study more broadly: There were three CD4 naive, three CD4 memory, two CD8 naive and one CD8 memory plates per donor. Study-level findings and limits: Limited genetic and exposure-history diversity came from having few donors. Sampling covered nothing but blood. Tissue TCR repertoires likely differ from those found in blood.

Using about 0.2 ug DNA, approximately 30,000 T cell genomes, the sorted-subset replicate PCRs were run. Sequenced by immunoSEQ multiplex PCR; TCRdb stores in-frame clones only, minus some. Seen here are over 2,000,000 clones, around 93% observed once, and the top ten hold over 1.5%. The V end lost 3 bases, the J end lost 6 bases, and 11 bases lay between the germline ends. The CDR3 totals 13 residues. Germline-derived CDR1 and CDR2 are ENHRY and SYGVKD. Naive CD8 cells comprised CD45RO-negative, CCR7-positively selected cells, excluding terminally differentiated effector memory CD45RA+ cells. The receptor comes from a man aged 18 to 35 in good health. Some clones in this sample may be carry-over from other donors' samples. V is TRBV10-3 and J is TRBJ1-1; D is undetermined. The sequenced sample was naive CD8+ T cells from PBMCs. The CDR3, as DNA: TGTGCCATCAGTGATTCGGGTTTCGCTGAAGCTTTCTTT. This encodes CAISDSGFAEAFF.